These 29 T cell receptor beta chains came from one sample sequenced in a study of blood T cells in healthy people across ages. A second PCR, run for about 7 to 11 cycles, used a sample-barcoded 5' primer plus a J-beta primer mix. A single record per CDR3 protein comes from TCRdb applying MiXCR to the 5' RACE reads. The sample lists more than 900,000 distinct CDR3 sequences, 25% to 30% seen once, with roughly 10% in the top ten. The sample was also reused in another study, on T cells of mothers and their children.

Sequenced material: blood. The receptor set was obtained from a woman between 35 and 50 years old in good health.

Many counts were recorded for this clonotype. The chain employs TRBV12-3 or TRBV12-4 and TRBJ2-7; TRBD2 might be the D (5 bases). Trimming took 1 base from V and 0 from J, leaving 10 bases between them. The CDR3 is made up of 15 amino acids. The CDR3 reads CASSLGRRSSYEQYF. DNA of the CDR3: TGTGCCAGCAGTTTAGGGAGGAGAAGCTCCTACGAGCAGTACTTC.

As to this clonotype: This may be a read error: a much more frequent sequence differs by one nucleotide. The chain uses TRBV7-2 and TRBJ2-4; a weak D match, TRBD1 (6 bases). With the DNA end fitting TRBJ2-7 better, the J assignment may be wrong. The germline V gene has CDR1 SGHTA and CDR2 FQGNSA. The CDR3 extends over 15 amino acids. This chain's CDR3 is CACSSQGHQVYEQYF. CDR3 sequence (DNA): TGTGCCTGCAGCTCGCAGGGACATCAGGTGTACGAGCAGTACTTC.

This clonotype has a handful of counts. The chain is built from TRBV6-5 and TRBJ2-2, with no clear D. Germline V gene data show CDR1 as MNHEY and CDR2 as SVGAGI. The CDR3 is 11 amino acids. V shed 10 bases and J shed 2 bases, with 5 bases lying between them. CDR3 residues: CATLNTGELFF. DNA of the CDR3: TGTGCCACGCTCAACACCGGGGAGCTGTTTTTT.

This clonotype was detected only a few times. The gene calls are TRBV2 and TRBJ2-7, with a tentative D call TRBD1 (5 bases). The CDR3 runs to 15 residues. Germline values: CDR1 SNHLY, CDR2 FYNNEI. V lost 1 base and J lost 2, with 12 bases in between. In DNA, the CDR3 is TGTGCCAGCAGTGAAGAGGCAGGGCGCGCCTACGAGCAGTACTTC. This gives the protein CASSEEAGRAYEQYF.

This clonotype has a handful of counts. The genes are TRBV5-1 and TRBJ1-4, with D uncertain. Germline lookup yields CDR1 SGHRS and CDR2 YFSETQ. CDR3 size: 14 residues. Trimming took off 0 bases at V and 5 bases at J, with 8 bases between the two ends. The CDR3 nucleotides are TGCGCCAGCAGCTTGGCCCTGGGAAATGAAAAACTGTTTTTT. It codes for CASSLALGNEKLFF. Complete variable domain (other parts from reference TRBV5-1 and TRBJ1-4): KAGVTQTPRYLIKTRGQQVTLSCSPISGHRSVSWYQQTPGQGLQFLFEYFSETQRNKGNFPGRFSGRQFSNSRSEMNVSTLELGDSALYLCASSLALGNEKLFFGSGTQLSVL.

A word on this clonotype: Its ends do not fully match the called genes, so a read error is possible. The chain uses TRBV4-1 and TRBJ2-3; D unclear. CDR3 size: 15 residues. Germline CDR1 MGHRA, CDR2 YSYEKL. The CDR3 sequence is CTSSPLGSSTDTQYF. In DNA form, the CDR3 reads TGCACCAGCAGCCCTCTAGGATCCAGCACAGATACGCAGTATTTT.

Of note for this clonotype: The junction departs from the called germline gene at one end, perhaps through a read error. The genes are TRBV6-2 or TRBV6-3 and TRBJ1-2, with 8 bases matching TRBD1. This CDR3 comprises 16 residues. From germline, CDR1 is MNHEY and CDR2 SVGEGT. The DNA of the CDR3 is TGCGCCAGCAGTTACCGTCAGGGGGCCGATATCTATGGCTACACCTTC. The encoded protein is CASSYRQGADIYGYTF.

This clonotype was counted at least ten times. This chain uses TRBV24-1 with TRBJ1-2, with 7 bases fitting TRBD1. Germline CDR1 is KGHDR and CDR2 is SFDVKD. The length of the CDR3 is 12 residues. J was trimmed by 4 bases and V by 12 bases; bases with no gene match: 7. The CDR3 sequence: CASGGLGYGYTF. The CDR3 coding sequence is TGTGCCTCAGGGGGACTCGGCTATGGCTACACCTTC.

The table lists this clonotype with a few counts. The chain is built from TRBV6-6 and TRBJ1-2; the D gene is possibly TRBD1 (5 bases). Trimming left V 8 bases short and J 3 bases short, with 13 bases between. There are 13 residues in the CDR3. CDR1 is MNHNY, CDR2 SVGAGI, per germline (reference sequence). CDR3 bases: TGTGCCAGCTCGGGGCGCCAGGACTATGGCTACACCTTC. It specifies CASSGRQDYGYTF.

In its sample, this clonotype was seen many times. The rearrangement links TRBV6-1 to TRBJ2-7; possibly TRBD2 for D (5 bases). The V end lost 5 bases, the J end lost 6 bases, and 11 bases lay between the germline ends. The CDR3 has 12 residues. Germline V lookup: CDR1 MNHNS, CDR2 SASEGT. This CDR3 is CASSLLEAEQYF. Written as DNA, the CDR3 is TGTGCCAGCAGTCTATTGGAGGCCGAGCAGTACTTC.

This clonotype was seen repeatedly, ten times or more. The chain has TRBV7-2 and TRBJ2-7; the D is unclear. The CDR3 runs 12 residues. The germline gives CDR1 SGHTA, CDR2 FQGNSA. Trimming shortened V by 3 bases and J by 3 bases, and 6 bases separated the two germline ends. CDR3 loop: CASSFTVYEQYF. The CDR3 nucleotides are TGTGCCAGCAGCTTTACAGTCTACGAGCAGTACTTC. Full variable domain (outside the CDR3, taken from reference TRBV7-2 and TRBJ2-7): GAGVSQSPSNKVTEKGKDVELRCDPISGHTALYWYRQSLGQGLEFLIYFQGNSAPDKSGLPSDRFSAERTGGSVSTLTIQRTQQEDSAVYLCASSFTVYEQYFGPGTRLTVT.

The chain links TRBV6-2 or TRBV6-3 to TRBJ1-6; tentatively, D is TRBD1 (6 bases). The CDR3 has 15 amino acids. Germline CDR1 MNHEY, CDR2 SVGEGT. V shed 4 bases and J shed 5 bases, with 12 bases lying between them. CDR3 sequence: CASSLGGIDNSPLHF. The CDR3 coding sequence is TGTGCCAGCAGTTTAGGGGGTATCGATAATTCACCCCTCCACTTT.

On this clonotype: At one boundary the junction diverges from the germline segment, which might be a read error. The CDR3 DNA reads as TGTCCCAGCAGCCAAGACACAGATACGCAGTATTTT. Its translation: CPSSQDTDTQYF. The V gene is TRBV12-3 or TRBV12-4, the J gene TRBJ2-3; D call uncertain. CDR3 size: 12 residues.

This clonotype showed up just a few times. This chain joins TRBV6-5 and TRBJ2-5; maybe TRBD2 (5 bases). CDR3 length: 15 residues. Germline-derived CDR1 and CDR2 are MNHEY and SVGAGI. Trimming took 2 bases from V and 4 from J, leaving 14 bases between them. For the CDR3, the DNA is TGTGCCAGCAGTTACGGACCTAGCTTGGGAGAGACCCAGTACTTC. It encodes CASSYGPSLGETQYF.

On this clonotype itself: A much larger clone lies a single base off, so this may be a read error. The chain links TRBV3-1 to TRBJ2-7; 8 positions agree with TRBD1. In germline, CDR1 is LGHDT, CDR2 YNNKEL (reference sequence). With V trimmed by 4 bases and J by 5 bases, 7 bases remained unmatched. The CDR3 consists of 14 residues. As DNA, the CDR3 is TGTGCCAGCAGCCCGCCGCCAGGGGGCCACGAGCAGTACTTC. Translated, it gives CASSPPPGGHEQYF.

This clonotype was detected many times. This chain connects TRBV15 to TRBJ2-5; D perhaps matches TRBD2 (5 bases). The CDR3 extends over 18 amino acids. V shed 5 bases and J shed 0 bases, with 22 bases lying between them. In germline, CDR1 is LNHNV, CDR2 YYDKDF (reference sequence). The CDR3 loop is CATSSTLRLQLNQETQYF. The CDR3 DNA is TGTGCCACCAGCTCCACTTTGAGACTACAGCTTAACCAAGAGACCCAGTACTTC.

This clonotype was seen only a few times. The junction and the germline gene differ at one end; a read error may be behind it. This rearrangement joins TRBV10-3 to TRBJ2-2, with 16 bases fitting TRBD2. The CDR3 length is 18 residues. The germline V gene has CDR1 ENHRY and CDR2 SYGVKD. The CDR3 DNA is TGTGCCACCAGTGGGGGACTAGCGGGGGGGCTGGACACCGGGGAGCTGTTTTTT. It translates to CATSGGLAGGLDTGELFF.

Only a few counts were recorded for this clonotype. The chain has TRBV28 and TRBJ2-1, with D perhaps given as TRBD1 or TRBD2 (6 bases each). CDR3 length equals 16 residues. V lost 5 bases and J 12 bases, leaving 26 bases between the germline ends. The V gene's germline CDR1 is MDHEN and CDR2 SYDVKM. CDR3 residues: CASSLIKGGLDQVQFF. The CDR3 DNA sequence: TGTGCCAGCAGTCTTATAAAGGGGGGCCTTGATCAAGTGCAGTTCTTC.

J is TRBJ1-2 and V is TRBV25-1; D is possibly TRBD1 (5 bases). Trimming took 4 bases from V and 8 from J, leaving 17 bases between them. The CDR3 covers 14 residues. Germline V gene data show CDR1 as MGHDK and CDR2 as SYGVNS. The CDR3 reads CASSAGSRTSGYTF. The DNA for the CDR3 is TGTGCCAGCAGTGCCGGTAGTAGGACAAGCGGCTACACCTTC.

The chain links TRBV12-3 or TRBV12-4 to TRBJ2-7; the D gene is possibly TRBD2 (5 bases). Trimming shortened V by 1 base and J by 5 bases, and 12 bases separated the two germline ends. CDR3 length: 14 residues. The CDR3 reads CASSLGRGTNEQYF. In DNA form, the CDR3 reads TGTGCCAGCAGTTTAGGACGGGGAACTAACGAGCAGTACTTC.

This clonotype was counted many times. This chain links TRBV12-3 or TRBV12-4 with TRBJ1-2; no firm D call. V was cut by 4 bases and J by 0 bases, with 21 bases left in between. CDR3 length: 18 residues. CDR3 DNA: TGTGCCAGCAGTTATCCCTCGGGAGGGCGGCGGGCTAACTATGGCTACACCTTC. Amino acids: CASSYPSGGRRANYGYTF.

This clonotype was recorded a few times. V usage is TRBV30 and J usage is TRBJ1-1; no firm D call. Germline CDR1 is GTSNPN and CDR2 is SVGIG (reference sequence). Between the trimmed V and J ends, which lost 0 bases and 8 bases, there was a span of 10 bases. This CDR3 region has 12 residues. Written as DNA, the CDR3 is TGTGCCTGGAGTGTACAACCCCTCGAAGCTTTCTTT. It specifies CAWSVQPLEAFF.

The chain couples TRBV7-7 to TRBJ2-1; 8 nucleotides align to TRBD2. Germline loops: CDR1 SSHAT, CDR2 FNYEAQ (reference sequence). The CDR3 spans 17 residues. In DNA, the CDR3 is TGTGCTGGCAGCACAGGGACGAGCGGGGGCCAAACGAGTGAGCAGTTCTTC. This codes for CAGSTGTSGGQTSEQFF.

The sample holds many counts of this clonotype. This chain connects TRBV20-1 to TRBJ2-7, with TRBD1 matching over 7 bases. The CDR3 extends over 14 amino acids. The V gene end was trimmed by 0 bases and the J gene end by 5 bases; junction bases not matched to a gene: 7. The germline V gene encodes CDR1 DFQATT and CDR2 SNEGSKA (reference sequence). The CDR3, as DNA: TGCAGTGCTAGAGAAGCCACAGGGGTCCACGAGCAGTACTTC. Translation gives CSAREATGVHEQYF.

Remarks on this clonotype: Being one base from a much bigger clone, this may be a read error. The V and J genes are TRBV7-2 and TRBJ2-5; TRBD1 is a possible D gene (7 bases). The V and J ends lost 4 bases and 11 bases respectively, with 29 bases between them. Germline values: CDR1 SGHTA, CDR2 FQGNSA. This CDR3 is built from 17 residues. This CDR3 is CASSSPPGGGVLNEQYF. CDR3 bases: TGTGCCAGCAGCTCACCCCCTGGAGGGGGCGTACTCAATGAGCAGTACTTC.

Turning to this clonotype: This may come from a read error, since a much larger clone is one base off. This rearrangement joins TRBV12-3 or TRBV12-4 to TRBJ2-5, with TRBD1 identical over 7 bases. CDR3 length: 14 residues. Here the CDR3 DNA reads TGTACCAGCAGTTCTGACAGGGCGGTGGAGACCCAGTACTTC. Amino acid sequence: CTSSSDRAVETQYF.

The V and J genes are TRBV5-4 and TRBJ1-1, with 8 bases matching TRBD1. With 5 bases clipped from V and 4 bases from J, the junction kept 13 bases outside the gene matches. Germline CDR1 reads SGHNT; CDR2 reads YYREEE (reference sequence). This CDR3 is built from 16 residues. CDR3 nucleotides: TGTGCCAGCAGACCCCGGGACAGGCCTTGGGGCACTGAAGCTTTCTTT. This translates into CASRPRDRPWGTEAFF.

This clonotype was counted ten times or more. The CDR3 loop is CAWSGRTEQFF. CDR3 nucleotides: TGTGCCTGGAGTGGCAGGACTGAGCAGTTCTTC. V is TRBV30 and J is TRBJ2-1; D gene ambiguous. Trimming took off 1 base at V and 9 bases at J, with 7 bases between the two ends. This CDR3 is 11 amino acids long. Germline V gene lookup returns CDR1 GTSNPN and CDR2 SVGIG (reference sequence).

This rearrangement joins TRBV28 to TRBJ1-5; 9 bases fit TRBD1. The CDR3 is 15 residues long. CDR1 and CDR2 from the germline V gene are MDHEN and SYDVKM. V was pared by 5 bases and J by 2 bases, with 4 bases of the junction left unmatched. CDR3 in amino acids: CASSGGQGGNQPQHF. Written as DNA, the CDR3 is TGTGCCAGCAGTGGGGGACAGGGCGGCAATCAGCCCCAGCATTTT.